This T cell receptor beta chain was identified in a study of blood T cells in healthy people across ages. General observations from the study: With age, beta diversity per million T cells declined roughly linearly, significantly by 30 to 40. Expanded clonotype changes were possibly confounded by unknown donor CMV status. Both higher diversity and more naive CD4+ cells marked long-lived donors when set against aged donors.

In the case of this clonotype: Its target is not known.

Extractions gave at least 5.5 micrograms of total RNA per sample. A second roughly 7 to 12 cycle PCR used barcoded and J-beta primers. Via MiXCR, TCRdb re-called the 5' RACE reads, giving one row per CDR3 protein. In the table there are about 1.8 million distinct CDR3 sequences, about 50% of which are singletons. The sequencing sample was made of blood. This clonotype originated in a woman aged 40 to 49 in good health.

CDR3 sequence (DNA): TGTGCCACCAGTGAGGCGACAGGGGGCGATGGCTACACCTTC. It translates to CATSEATGGDGYTF. This chain connects TRBV24-1 to TRBJ1-2; 10 nucleotides agree with TRBD1. Unmatched junction bases numbered 4, after V lost 4 bases and J lost 6 bases. This CDR3 comprises 14 residues. Per germline, CDR1 KGHDR and CDR2 SFDVKD.